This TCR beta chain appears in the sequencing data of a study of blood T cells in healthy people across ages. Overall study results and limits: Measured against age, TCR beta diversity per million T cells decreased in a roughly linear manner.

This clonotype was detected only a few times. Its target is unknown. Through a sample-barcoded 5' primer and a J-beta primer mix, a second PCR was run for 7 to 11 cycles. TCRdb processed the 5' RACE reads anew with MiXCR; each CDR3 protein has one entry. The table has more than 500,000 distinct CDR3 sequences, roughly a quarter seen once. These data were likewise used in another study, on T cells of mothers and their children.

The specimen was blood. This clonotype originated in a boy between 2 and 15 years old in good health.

The CDR3 DNA sequence: TGTGCCAGCAGTTATCGCGGTCCCCAGCATTTT. This codes for CASSYRGPQHF. The chain couples TRBV6-2 or TRBV6-3 to TRBJ1-5; D gene uncertain. The CDR3 has 11 amino acids. CDR1 and CDR2 from the germline V gene are MNHEY and SVGEGT. Trimming stripped 3 bases from V and 10 bases from J, with 7 bases between.